These 16 T cell receptor beta chains were all obtained from the same sample, sequenced in a study of tissue T cells after allogeneic stem cell transplantation. Clones were read by immunoSEQ multiplex PCR, and TCRdb kept only the in-frame ones, dropping some. The sample holds approximately 7,500 clones, roughly 38% seen once. Noted time point: mouse harvest day 14 after allogeneic transplant. The graft held 10^6 splenic CD5+ T cells and 10^7 T-cell-depleted bone marrow cells. The specimen was skin. All receptors derive from a female BALB/c mouse given C57BL/6 T cells with graft-versus-host disease after an allogeneic hematopoietic cell transplant.

Points on this clone: The germline and genes are mouse ones. The CDR3 end is not reached by the read, which stops 1 residue before it; the germline J gene fills it in. The chain is built from TRBV26 and TRBJ1-2; tentative D call: TRBD1 (5 bases). Trimming removed 3 bases at V and 0 bases at J, with 8 bases between. The CDR3 covers 14 residues. Germline V gene lookup returns CDR1 KGHPV and CDR2 FQNQEV (reference sequence). The chain's CDR3 is CASSLWGSNSDYTF. CDR3 DNA, as far as it was read: TGTGCCAGCAGTCTATGGGGCTCAAACTCCGACTACACC.

In regard to this clone: Mouse gene names and germline throughout. The CDR3 is cut off 1 residue early in the read; its end comes from the germline J gene. V is TRBV26 and J is TRBJ2-2; 7 nucleotides align to TRBD1. The germline CDR1 and CDR2 sequences are KGHPV and FQNQEV (reference sequence). V lost 4 bases and J lost 0; bases outside the gene matches: 2. The length of the CDR3 is 15 residues. Here the CDR3 reads CASSRQGANTGQLYF. The sequenced CDR3 bases are TGTGCCAGCAGTCGACAGGGAGCAAACACCGGGCAGCTCTAC.

This clone was recorded only once. Gene labels here are mouse ones. The read comes to an end 1 residue before the CDR3 does, leaving the germline J gene to fill in the end. The V gene is TRBV26, the J gene TRBJ2-5; TRBD2 matches 10 bases. Germline V gene lookup returns CDR1 KGHPV and CDR2 FQNQEV (reference sequence). V shed 6 bases and J 3 bases; nucleotides not matched to a gene: 0. CDR3 size: 13 residues. The covered CDR3 bases are TGTGCCAGCAGACTGGGGGGGCAAGACACCCAGTAC. Encoded protein: CASRLGGQDTQY. The entire CDR3 protein reads CASRLGGQDTQYF.

Note on this clone: Genes and germline are mouse. The CDR3 goes on 1 residue after the read ends, and that part is filled in from the germline J gene. V is TRBV26 and J is TRBJ1-5, with 8 bases that match TRBD1. Germline V gene lookup returns CDR1 KGHPV and CDR2 FQNQEV (reference sequence). The CDR3 consists of 16 residues. V shed 4 bases, J shed 2 bases, and the junction held 7 bases outside the gene matches. The part of the CDR3 DNA that was read is TGTGCCAGCAGTCCCCGGACAGGGTGGGACAACCAGGCTCCGCTT. Translated: CASSPRTGWDNQAPL. The entire CDR3 is CASSPRTGWDNQAPLF.

In this sample, this clone turned up a few times. Any gene name here is a mouse gene name. The read halts 1 residue ahead of the CDR3 end, with the missing end drawn from the germline J gene. The V gene is TRBV26, the J gene TRBJ2-5, with D possibly matching TRBD1 (5 bases). V lost 6 bases and J lost 2, with 9 bases in between. CDR1 is KGHPV and CDR2 is FQNQEV in the germline V gene (reference sequence). This CDR3 has 13 amino acids. The covered CDR3 bases are TGTGCCAGCAGCCCGACAGCCCAAGACACCCAGTAC. Its protein product is CASSPTAQDTQY. The full CDR3 reads CASSPTAQDTQYF. The full variable domain, with the rest looked up from reference TRBV26 and TRBJ2-5, is NSKVIQTPRYLVKGQGQKAKMRCIPEKGHPVVFWYQQNKNNEFKFLINFQNQEVLQQIDMTEKRFSAECPSNSPCSLEIQSSEAGDSALYLCASSPTAQDTQYFGPGTRLLVL.

With regard to this clone: The genes are named according to mouse. The read falls 1 residue short of the CDR3 end, and the missing part is taken from the germline J gene. The genes are TRBV26 and TRBJ2-5; 8 bases match TRBD1. This CDR3 is 14 amino acids long. Germline V lookup: CDR1 KGHPV, CDR2 FQNQEV (reference sequence). The trim removed 6 bases at V and 1 base at J, leaving 3 bases unmatched. CDR3 sequence: CASSLGQDQDTQYF. The CDR3 bases that were read are TGTGCCAGCAGCCTGGGACAGGACCAAGACACCCAGTAC. Together with reference TRBV26 and TRBJ2-5, the CDR3 gives the full variable domain: NSKVIQTPRYLVKGQGQKAKMRCIPEKGHPVVFWYQQNKNNEFKFLINFQNQEVLQQIDMTEKRFSAECPSNSPCSLEIQSSEAGDSALYLCASSLGQDQDTQYFGPGTRLLVL.

With respect to this clone: Mouse gene names and germline throughout. Read sequence stops 1 residue before the CDR3 end, and the germline J gene provides the missing end. The V call is TRBV26, the J call TRBJ1-1, with a possible D match to TRBD1 (5 bases). This CDR3 contains 14 residues. Germline CDR1 is KGHPV and CDR2 is FQNQEV (reference sequence). With 1 base removed from V and 0 bases from J, the gap between germline ends came to 6 bases. CDR3 region: CASSLLGANTEVFF. CDR3 DNA (partial): TGTGCCAGCAGTCTGTTGGGGGCAAACACAGAAGTCTTC.

This clone turned up a few times. Gene names are the mouse ones. The CDR3 here is CASSLGGGSSYEQYF. The sequenced part of the CDR3 DNA is TGTGCCAGCAGTCTGGGGGGGGGAAGCTCCTATGAACAGTAC. V is TRBV26 and J is TRBJ2-7; 7 bases are a match to TRBD2. The read ends 1 residue before the CDR3 terminus; that terminus is restored from the germline J gene. Germline-derived CDR1 and CDR2 are KGHPV and FQNQEV (reference sequence). The CDR3 is 15 amino acids. With 2 bases clipped from V and 0 bases from J, the junction kept 4 bases outside the gene matches. The full variable domain, in which reference TRBV26 and TRBJ2-7 provide the parts outside the CDR3, is NSKVIQTPRYLVKGQGQKAKMRCIPEKGHPVVFWYQQNKNNEFKFLINFQNQEVLQQIDMTEKRFSAECPSNSPCSLEIQSSEAGDSALYLCASSLGGGSSYEQYFGPGTRLTVL.

A note on this clone: The gene symbols are mouse symbols. From the germline J gene comes the end of the CDR3, since the read stops 1 residue before it. The genes are TRBV26 and TRBJ2-1; 7 bases line up with TRBD1. Germline V CDR1 and CDR2: KGHPV, FQNQEV (reference sequence). The CDR3 extends over 14 amino acids. V lost 6 bases and J lost 5; bases outside the gene matches: 7. CDR3 region: CASSHPTGNAEQFF. CDR3 DNA (partial): TGTGCCAGCAGCCACCCGACAGGGAATGCTGAGCAGTTC.

This clone is medium-sized by share. Gene names refer to mouse genes. The CDR3 end is not reached by the read, which stops 1 residue before it; the germline J gene fills it in. The rearrangement uses TRBV5 and TRBJ1-1, with TRBD1 as a possible D gene (6 bases). The CDR3 totals 15 residues. Germline lookup yields CDR1 LGHNA and CDR2 YNLKQL (reference sequence). V was shortened by 2 bases and J by 0 bases, with 10 bases between the two germline ends. This chain's CDR3 is CASSQRQVANTEVFF. The covered CDR3 bases are TGTGCCAGCAGCCAACGACAGGTTGCAAACACAGAAGTCTTC.

Notes on this clone: All gene names here are mouse names. The DNA ends 1 residue before the CDR3 does, and the rest of the CDR3 is filled in from the germline J gene. The chain has TRBV31 and TRBJ2-1, with 10 bases lining up with TRBD1. CDR3 length: 13 amino acids. Germline V gene sequence: CDR1 GKSSPN, CDR2 SITVG. The V gene end was trimmed by 4 bases and the J gene end by 7 bases; junction bases not matched to a gene: 4. Here the CDR3 reads CAWNDRGRAEQFF. The covered CDR3 bases are TGTGCCTGGAACGACAGGGGGCGGGCTGAGCAGTTC.

This clone was found a few times. Gene and germline names: mouse. With the read ending 1 residue before the CDR3 end, the germline J gene is used to fill in that end. The rearrangement links TRBV3 to TRBJ1-4; 8 bases are a match to TRBD1. With V trimmed by 6 bases and J by 4 bases, 4 bases remained unmatched. The germline V gene encodes CDR1 SNHLY and CDR2 FYNGKV (reference sequence). The CDR3 is 14 amino acids. CDR3 DNA (partial): TGTGCCAGCAGGTCAGGGGGCGGCAACGAAAGATTATTT. Residues: CASRSGGGNERLF. The whole CDR3 is CASRSGGGNERLFF.

Comments on this clone: Gene and germline names: mouse. The read finishes 1 residue shy of the CDR3 end, and the germline J gene is used to complete it. V and J are TRBV5 and TRBJ1-1; no reliable D call. The germline V and J ends were trimmed by 0 bases and 4 bases, with 6 bases remaining between them. This CDR3 has 13 residues. Germline loops: CDR1 LGHNA, CDR2 YNLKQL (reference sequence). The CDR3 region is CASSQDTSTEVFF. The covered CDR3 bases are TGTGCCAGCAGCCAAGATACCAGCACAGAAGTCTTC.

A note on this clone: Genes and germline are mouse. The read terminates 1 residue before the CDR3 end, so the remaining end is supplied by the germline J gene. The gene calls are TRBV12-2 and TRBJ2-2; D gene unclear. The CDR3 runs to 11 residues. Trimming removed 2 bases from V and 10 bases from J, with 7 bases in between. Looked up from germline, CDR1 is SGHLS and CDR2 is HYDKME. The sequenced CDR3 bases are TGTGCCAGCTCTCCCCCGGAGCAGCTCTAC. Protein sequence: CASSPPEQLY. From start to end, the CDR3 is CASSPPEQLYF.

Details on this clone: Gene and germline names: mouse. The read terminates 1 residue ahead of where the CDR3 ends, so the germline J gene completes it. The chain combines TRBV23 with TRBJ2-3; no DNA check was done on the table's D call, TRBD1. The germline CDR1 and CDR2 sequences are KGHTA and FQNQQP. The CDR3 totals 14 residues. The sequenced part of the CDR3 DNA is TGCTCCAGCAGTGTGACATCTAGTGCAGAAACGCTGTAT. Translated: CSSSVTSSAETLY. The complete CDR3 sequence is CSSSVTSSAETLYF. The full variable domain, with the rest looked up from reference TRBV23 and TRBJ2-3, is DAAVTQKPRYLIKMKGQEAEMKCIPEKGHTAVFWYQQKQSKELKFLIYFQNQQPLDQIDMVKERFSAVCPSSSLCSLGIRTCEAEDSALYLCSSSVTSSAETLYFGSGTRLTVL.

In its sample, this clone was seen a few times. Gene names and germline match the mouse. The read gets to within 1 residue of the CDR3 end, and the germline J gene fills in the rest. This chain joins TRBV26 and TRBJ1-5; D is ambiguous. This CDR3 comprises 13 residues. Trimming removed 4 bases from V and 3 bases from J, with 7 bases in between. Germline loops: CDR1 KGHPV, CDR2 FQNQEV (reference sequence). Incomplete CDR3 DNA: TGTGCCAGCAGTCCACGGTTCAACCAGGCTCCGCTT. This sequence encodes CASSPRFNQAPL. The entire CDR3 protein is CASSPRFNQAPLF.